Following are 20 T cell receptor beta chains from one sample sequenced in a study of CD8 T cells in ankylosing spondylitis. TCRdb passed the 5' RACE reads through MiXCR, listing each CDR3 protein once. The sample shows about 400,000 distinct CDR3 sequences, roughly 20% of them seen only once. Specimen: blood, either unsorted or a sorted T cell fraction (not recorded which). The receptors were gathered from a male donor with ankylosing spondylitis or in good health (not recorded which).

The rearrangement links TRBV30 to TRBJ2-1; D not certain. CDR1 GTSNPN and CDR2 SVGIG come from the germline V gene (reference sequence). The CDR3 sequence is 13 residues long. V was pared by 1 base and J by 5 bases, with 9 bases between. The CDR3 nucleotides are TGTGCCTGGAGTGCAGAGCTACACAATGAGCAGTTCTTC. This sequence encodes CAWSAELHNEQFF.

The rearrangement uses TRBV28 and TRBJ2-7, with D hard to call. CDR1 MDHEN and CDR2 SYDVKM come from the germline V gene. The CDR3 spans 14 residues. The ends were cut back, 4 bases at V and 0 bases at J, with 10 bases in the middle. For the CDR3, the DNA is TGTGCCAGCAGTTCCCCGAGGAGCTCCTACGAGCAGTACTTC. Residues: CASSSPRSSYEQYF.

This clonotype was detected only a few times. The genes are TRBV4-1 and TRBJ2-7, with a possible D match to TRBD2 (6 bases). Between the trimmed V and J ends, which lost 1 base and 0 bases, there was a span of 10 bases. Germline CDR1 and CDR2: MGHRA and YSYEKL. This CDR3 is 15 amino acids long. CDR3 protein: CASSQVLATSYEQYF. CDR3 sequence (DNA): TGCGCCAGCAGCCAAGTACTAGCCACCTCCTACGAGCAGTACTTC.

The chain employs TRBV9 and TRBJ2-3; TRBD2 matches at 11 bases. The CDR3 is made up of 18 amino acids. Germline V gene lookup returns CDR1 SGDLS and CDR2 YYNGEE. After removal of 4 bases from V and 5 bases from J, the junction contained 15 bases not matched to a gene. The CDR3 nucleotides read TGTGCCAGCAGCACCCGTCTAGCGGGGGGTCCTACGGGAGATACGCAGTATTTT. Its translation: CASSTRLAGGPTGDTQYF.

The chain has TRBV5-1 and TRBJ2-6, with TRBD1 matching 7 bases. The CDR3 covers 13 residues. Per germline, CDR1 SGHRS and CDR2 YFSETQ. Unmatched junction bases numbered 3, after V lost 4 bases and J lost 8 bases. The chain's CDR3 is CASSDRDSNVLTF. CDR3 in DNA: TGCGCCAGCAGCGACAGGGATTCCAACGTCCTGACTTTC.

This clonotype was detected a few times. V usage is TRBV4-1 and J usage is TRBJ2-7, with D perhaps TRBD1 (5 bases). The CDR3 is made up of 15 amino acids. The germline gives CDR1 MGHRA, CDR2 YSYEKL. The ends were cut back, 1 base at V and 3 bases at J, with 13 bases in the middle. CDR3 DNA: TGCGCCAGCAGCCAAGTGGCAGGGTGGGTCTACGAGCAGTACTTC. Amino acid sequence: CASSQVAGWVYEQYF.

This rearrangement joins TRBV29-1 to TRBJ2-1; TRBD2 matches 13 bases. With V trimmed by 5 bases and J by 9 bases, 10 bases remained unmatched. The CDR3 runs 15 residues. Germline CDR1 and CDR2: SQVTM and ANQGSEA. This chain's CDR3 is CSVYTTSGGLGEQFF. The CDR3 nucleotides are TGCAGCGTTTATACGACTAGCGGGGGGCTGGGTGAGCAGTTCTTC.

In its sample, this clonotype was seen a few times. This chain connects TRBV29-1 to TRBJ2-7, with TRBD1 as a possible D gene (9 bases). V was clipped by 5 bases and J by 6 bases, with 20 bases between them. The CDR3 runs to 14 residues. Germline assignment: CDR1 SQVTM and CDR2 ANQGSEA. The CDR3 loop is CSVRGGTGSAEQYF. As DNA, the CDR3 is TGCAGCGTTCGGGGGGGGACAGGGAGTGCCGAGCAGTACTTC.

The rearrangement uses TRBV12-3 or TRBV12-4 and TRBJ2-3; maybe TRBD2 (7 bases). The CDR3 totals 14 residues. V shed 5 bases and J shed 4 bases, with 13 bases lying between them. CDR3 sequence: CASSGAGAADTQYF. CDR3 nucleotides: TGTGCCAGCAGTGGGGCGGGGGCGGCAGATACGCAGTATTTT.

The rearrangement uses TRBV28 and TRBJ2-1; tentatively, D is TRBD1 (5 bases). Looked up from germline, CDR1 is MDHEN and CDR2 is SYDVKM. V lost 5 bases to trimming and J lost 15 bases, with 26 bases between them. The length of the CDR3 is 15 residues. The CDR3 reads CASSPKTPPDSRRFF. DNA for the CDR3: TGTGCCAGCAGTCCGAAGACCCCTCCCGACAGTCGGCGGTTCTTC.

This clonotype was counted only a few times. This sequence joins TRBV6-1 and TRBJ2-1; TRBD2 matches at 15 bases. The germline CDR1 and CDR2 sequences are MNHNS and SASEGT. The CDR3 extends over 15 amino acids. The V and J ends lost 6 bases and 4 bases, in that order; junction bases with no gene match: 1. CDR3 in DNA: TGTGCCAGCAGCGGACTAGCGGGGGGGTACAATGAGCAGTTCTTC. It specifies CASSGLAGGYNEQFF.

The chain employs TRBV7-6 and TRBJ2-6; 7 bases line up with TRBD2. The V and J ends lost 5 bases and 3 bases, in that order; junction bases with no gene match: 16. The CDR3 is 19 residues long. Germline values: CDR1 SGHVS, CDR2 FNYEAQ. The CDR3 loop is CASSNLLGVAGGGANVLTF. The CDR3 DNA reads TGTGCCAGCAGCAATCTTCTCGGGGTAGCGGGCGGTGGGGCCAACGTCCTGACTTTC.

The chain combines TRBV20-1 with TRBJ2-4, with 8 bases fitting TRBD1. The CDR3 consists of 15 residues. Trimming removed 3 bases from V and 6 bases from J; junction bases left unmatched: 10. Germline V lookup: CDR1 DFQATT, CDR2 SNEGSKA (reference sequence). Here the CDR3 reads CSASPSDRVGNIQYF. The CDR3 nucleotides are TGCAGTGCTAGTCCTTCGGACAGGGTTGGAAACATTCAGTACTTC.

V and J are TRBV12-3 or TRBV12-4 and TRBJ2-7, with 8 bases lining up with TRBD1. This CDR3 comprises 14 residues. Losses at the gene ends were 9 bases for V and 3 bases for J; bases not matched to a gene: 10. CDR3: CASGGTGRDYEQYF. The CDR3 bases are TGTGCCAGTGGGGGGACAGGAAGGGACTACGAGCAGTACTTC.

This rearrangement joins TRBV10-3 to TRBJ1-5, with 9 bases fitting TRBD1. This CDR3 contains 15 residues. The V gene's germline CDR1 is ENHRY and CDR2 SYGVKD. The V segment lost 6 bases and the J segment 4 bases; nucleotides outside the gene matches: 7. CDR3 nucleotide sequence: TGTGCCATCAGCCTTGGACAGGGGATAAATCAGCCCCAGCATTTT. The encoded protein is CAISLGQGINQPQHF.

This clonotype occurred a few times. This rearrangement joins TRBV13 to TRBJ2-1; 9 nucleotides agree with TRBD1. From germline, CDR1 is PRHDT and CDR2 FYEKMQ (reference sequence). This CDR3 region has 14 residues. Germline trimming cut 5 bases from V and 9 bases from J; bases unmatched to any gene: 8. The DNA of the CDR3 is TGTGCCAGCAGCAGCGACAGGGGGGGGGGTGAGCAGTTCTTC. Residues: CASSSDRGGGEQFF.

This clonotype has only a few counts. The rearrangement links TRBV6-5 to TRBJ2-2, with 11 positions matching TRBD2. This CDR3 is 15 amino acids long. CDR1 and CDR2 (germline): MNHEY, SVGAGI. V was pared by 2 bases and J by 6 bases, with 2 bases of the junction left unmatched. The CDR3 coding sequence is TGTGCCAGCAGTTACACTAGCGGGGGATCCGGGGAGCTGTTTTTT. As protein: CASSYTSGGSGELFF.

This clonotype came up a few times. The chain couples TRBV2 to TRBJ2-1; 10 bases are a match to TRBD2. This CDR3 spans 20 amino acids. Trimming cost V 2 bases and J 0 bases; bases outside gene matches: 13. Per germline, CDR1 SNHLY and CDR2 FYNNEI. The CDR3 loop reads CASSEIPSGGAKYSYNEQFF. CDR3 nucleotides: TGTGCCAGCAGTGAAATTCCTAGCGGGGGCGCGAAATACTCCTACAATGAGCAGTTCTTC.

This clonotype showed up just a few times. The V gene is TRBV12-3 or TRBV12-4, the J gene TRBJ2-3; D is unresolved. This CDR3 is built from 12 residues. The ends were cut back, 6 bases at V and 6 bases at J, with 10 bases in the middle. CDR3 protein: CASSTSWDTQYF. The CDR3 nucleotides read TGTGCCAGCAGCACCAGCTGGGATACGCAGTATTTT.

The V and J genes are TRBV6-5 and TRBJ2-5; D might be TRBD2 (6 bases). V was shortened by 2 bases and J by 2 bases, with 18 bases between the two germline ends. The length of the CDR3 is 17 residues. The V gene's germline CDR1 is MNHEY and CDR2 SVGAGI. In DNA, the CDR3 is TGTGCCAGCAGTTACGGGGAAACGGGGGAGGATCAAGAGACCCAGTACTTC. Its translation is CASSYGETGEDQETQYF.